Following are 23 T cell receptor beta chains from one sample sequenced in a study of glioma-infiltrating T cells after dendritic cell vaccination (dated by TCRdb to about 2016). The time point label, read with the paper, signifies: after dendritic cell vaccination, including at tumor progression/relapse. The library was produced with the immunoSEQ multiplex PCR assay. TCRdb holds this immuneACCESS table with in-frame rearrangements only. Some clones are missing; in checked studies, unresolved V genes explain under half, and the rest has no known cause. In all, the sample holds about 65,000 clones, and roughly 86% of those were seen once. The ten largest clonotypes hold around a tenth of the sample. This specimen consisted of blood, obtained after dendritic cell vaccination. The receptor set was obtained from a human donor with glioblastoma.

CDR3 region: CASSGQGVDTEAFF. The CDR3 region has the DNA TGTGCCAGCAGCGGACAGGGCGTGGACACTGAAGCTTTCTTT. The chain uses TRBV7-3 and TRBJ1-1, with 8 nucleotides matching TRBD1. The CDR3 spans 14 residues. Per germline, CDR1 SGHTA and CDR2 FQGTGA. Germline trimming cut 5 bases from V and 3 bases from J; bases unmatched to any gene: 5.

The gene calls are TRBV18 and TRBJ2-7; D remains ambiguous. The CDR3 runs 12 residues. V was pared by 5 bases and J by 3 bases, with 8 bases between. CDR1 and CDR2 from the germline V gene are KGHSH and LQKENI. The CDR3 region is CASSGNDYEQYF. The DNA of the CDR3 is TGTGCCAGCTCAGGCAACGACTACGAGCAGTACTTC.

The CDR3 nucleotides are TGTGCCAGCAGCCGTGACAAGAACACTGAAGCTTTCTTT. It specifies CASSRDKNTEAFF. V usage is TRBV7-9 and J usage is TRBJ1-1; no definite D call. V shed 5 bases and J shed 1 base, with 8 bases lying between them. The CDR3 is 13 amino acids. Germline V CDR1 and CDR2: SEHNR, FQNEAQ (reference sequence).

This clone has only a few counts. The CDR3 region has the DNA TGTGCCAGCTCACCACCAATGCTACAAGAGACCCAGTACTTC. Its translation is CASSPPMLQETQYF. The chain combines TRBV18 with TRBJ2-5; no firm D call. V was clipped by 0 bases and J by 2 bases, with 7 bases between them. Per germline, CDR1 KGHSH and CDR2 LQKENI. This CDR3 has 14 residues.

V gene TRBV30 combines with J gene TRBJ1-1; D perhaps matches TRBD1 (6 bases). The ends were cut back, 1 base at V and 1 base at J, with 10 bases in the middle. The CDR3 has 14 amino acids. CDR1 GTSNPN and CDR2 SVGIG come from the germline V gene (reference sequence). The chain's CDR3 is CAWSADRQNTEAFF. Here the CDR3 DNA reads TGTGCCTGGAGTGCGGACAGACAGAACACTGAAGCTTTCTTT.

The V and J genes are TRBV11-2 and TRBJ2-1; D gene uncertain. Trimming took 6 bases from V and 8 from J, leaving 23 bases between them. Germline CDR1 is SGHAT and CDR2 is FQNNGV. CDR3 length: 16 residues. CDR3 bases: TGTGCCAGCAGTCCTAAACTCAGAGAGGAGAACGATGAGCAGTTCTTC. Its translation is CASSPKLREENDEQFF.

The rearrangement joins TRBV29-1 to TRBJ1-1; the D gene is possibly TRBD1 (5 bases). The CDR3 consists of 15 residues. Trimming stripped 6 bases from V and 1 base from J, with 18 bases between. CDR1 SQVTM and CDR2 ANQGSEA come from the germline V gene. The CDR3 DNA reads as TGCAGCGTCCCTACCAGCGGGGGGACGAACACTGAAGCTTTCTTT. Its protein product is CSVPTSGGTNTEAFF.

V usage is TRBV5-1 and J usage is TRBJ2-7, with 10 positions matching TRBD1. Germline V gene sequence: CDR1 SGHRS, CDR2 YFSETQ. The CDR3 contains 14 residues. Trimming took 5 bases from V and 4 from J; bases not matched to a gene: 6. CDR3 sequence (DNA): TGCGCCAGCAGACGTGACAGGGGGCAATACGAGCAGTACTTC. Its protein product is CASRRDRGQYEQYF.

The chain recombines TRBV11-2 with TRBJ1-2; perhaps TRBD1 as D (6 bases). V was shortened by 6 bases and J by 6 bases, with 23 bases between the two germline ends. Per germline, CDR1 SGHAT and CDR2 FQNNGV. This CDR3 contains 16 residues. The CDR3 spells CASSNLHTGGADGYTF. In DNA, the CDR3 is TGTGCCAGCAGTAACTTACATACGGGGGGCGCGGATGGCTACACCTTC.

The rearrangement joins TRBV29-1 to TRBJ1-1; no definite D call. From germline, CDR1 is SQVTM and CDR2 ANQGSEA. Deletions cut 3 bases from V and 10 bases from J, with 15 bases between. CDR3 length: 12 residues. The CDR3 nucleotides are TGCAGCGTTGACTTCCCGGTAACGGGAGCTTTCTTT. This sequence encodes CSVDFPVTGAFF.

The gene calls are TRBV7-2 and TRBJ2-1; 8 nucleotides agree with TRBD2. Germline V gives CDR1 SGHTA, CDR2 FQGNSA. The V and J ends lost 5 bases and 4 bases, in that order; junction bases with no gene match: 7. The CDR3 is 15 amino acids. CDR3 residues: CASSKSGGQYNEQFF. As DNA, the CDR3 is TGTGCCAGCAGCAAAAGCGGGGGCCAATACAATGAGCAGTTCTTC.

The gene calls are TRBV5-1 and TRBJ2-2; D uncertain. V was trimmed by 0 bases and J by 0 bases, leaving 9 bases between them. The CDR3 sequence is 16 residues long. Germline CDR1 and CDR2: SGHRS and YFSETQ. The CDR3 reads CASSLAVTPNTGELFF. As DNA, the CDR3 is TGCGCCAGCAGCTTGGCCGTCACTCCGAACACCGGGGAGCTGTTTTTT.

The chain recombines TRBV5-4 with TRBJ2-7, with 7 bases identical to TRBD1. After removal of 2 bases from V and 3 bases from J, the junction contained 14 bases not matched to a gene. Germline V lookup: CDR1 SGHNT, CDR2 YYREEE (reference sequence). The CDR3 extends over 17 amino acids. CDR3 loop: CASSFNRRATGDYEQYF. The CDR3, as DNA: TGTGCCAGCAGCTTCAACCGACGGGCCACAGGGGACTACGAGCAGTACTTC.

Here the CDR3 reads CASSELTGGNQPQHF. CDR3 nucleotide sequence: TGCGCCAGCAGTGAGCTCACGGGAGGCAATCAGCCCCAGCATTTT. This rearrangement joins TRBV10-2 to TRBJ1-5, with D unresolved. Trimming shortened V by 2 bases and J by 2 bases, and 10 bases separated the two germline ends. This CDR3 has 15 amino acids. In germline, CDR1 is WSHSY, CDR2 SAAADI.

The V and J genes are TRBV11-2 and TRBJ2-7; TRBD1 might be the D (5 bases). V was trimmed by 0 bases and J by 0 bases, leaving 12 bases between them. The CDR3 is made up of 16 amino acids. Germline V CDR1 and CDR2: SGHAT, FQNNGV. The CDR3 loop is CASSLDSQGYSYEQYF. Here the CDR3 DNA reads TGTGCCAGCAGCTTAGATTCGCAGGGCTACTCCTACGAGCAGTACTTC. Based on the CDR3 plus reference TRBV11-2 and TRBJ2-7, the full variable domain is EAGVAQSPRYKIIEKRQSVAFWCNPISGHATLYWYQQILGQGPKLLIQFQNNGVVDDSQLPKDRFSAERLKGVDSTLKIQPAKLEDSAVYLCASSLDSQGYSYEQYFGPGTRLTVT.

The chain carries TRBV4-1 and TRBJ2-1, with TRBD2 matching 7 bases. The CDR3 totals 16 residues. The V segment lost 1 base and the J segment 7 bases; nucleotides outside the gene matches: 10. Germline CDR1 MGHRA, CDR2 YSYEKL. The CDR3 DNA reads TGCGCCAGCAGCCAAGGTAAGGGACTACCGAAAAATGAGCAGTTCTTC. Translated: CASSQGKGLPKNEQFF.

The table lists this clone with a few counts. The chain uses TRBV6-1 and TRBJ2-5, with D perhaps TRBD2 (6 bases). Between the trimmed V and J ends, which lost 1 base and 11 bases, there was a span of 20 bases. The CDR3 contains 15 residues. Germline CDR1 is MNHNS and CDR2 is SASEGT. CDR3 DNA: TGTGCCAGCAGTGAAGTCGTCTTTTCTCCGGGGGAGCAGTACTTC. It encodes CASSEVVFSPGEQYF.

The rearrangement links TRBV30 to TRBJ2-5, with 10 bases lining up with TRBD2. V was pared by 2 bases and J by 5 bases, with 8 bases of the junction left unmatched. Per germline, CDR1 GTSNPN and CDR2 SVGIG (reference sequence). This CDR3 has 15 amino acids. CDR3 in amino acids: CAWSTSGRARETQYF. DNA of the CDR3: TGTGCCTGGAGTACCAGCGGGAGGGCCCGGGAGACCCAGTACTTC.

This sequence joins TRBV7-9 and TRBJ2-2; TRBD1 might be the D (5 bases). The V end was cut by 4 bases, the J end by 2 bases, with 17 bases between. This CDR3 comprises 17 residues. Germline values: CDR1 SEHNR, CDR2 FQNEAQ (reference sequence). Here the CDR3 DNA reads TGTGCCAGCAGCTCCCACCGGGCAGGGATTAACACCGGGGAGCTGTTTTTT. It codes for CASSSHRAGINTGELFF. Filled out from reference TRBV7-9 and TRBJ2-2, the complete variable domain reads DTGVSQNPRHKITKRGQNVTFRCDPISEHNRLYWYRQTLGQGPEFLTYFQNEAQLEKSRLLSDRFSAERPKGSFSTLEIQRTEQGDSAMYLCASSSHRAGINTGELFFGEGSRLTVL.

The chain is built from TRBV6-5 and TRBJ1-3; tentative D call: TRBD1 (6 bases). V lost 7 bases to trimming and J lost 2 bases, with 15 bases between them. Looked up from germline, CDR1 is MNHEY and CDR2 is SVGAGI. The CDR3 consists of 15 residues. Here the CDR3 DNA reads TGTGCCAGCAAACGGACAGAGGAGGCTGGAAACACCATATATTTT. Translated: CASKRTEEAGNTIYF.

This clone has only a few counts. The rearrangement links TRBV25-1 to TRBJ1-6, with 9 bases that match TRBD1. The V segment lost 6 bases and the J segment 5 bases; nucleotides outside the gene matches: 2. CDR3 length: 14 residues. Germline V gives CDR1 MGHDK, CDR2 SYGVNS. The CDR3 nucleotides are TGTGCCAGCAGCGGGACAGGGAATAATTCACCCCTCCACTTT. It yields the protein CASSGTGNNSPLHF.

This CDR3 reads CASSESPDRGNWNTEAFF. CDR3 DNA: TGTGCCAGCAGTGAATCCCCGGACAGGGGGAATTGGAACACTGAAGCTTTCTTT. The chain is built from TRBV2 and TRBJ1-1; TRBD1 matches 10 bases. Germline assignment: CDR1 SNHLY and CDR2 FYNNEI. V gave up 2 bases and J gave up 1 base; unmatched junction bases: 10. The CDR3 runs 18 residues. The whole variable domain, filled in from reference TRBV2 and TRBJ1-1, reads EPEVTQTPSHQVTQMGQEVILRCVPISNHLYFYWYRQILGQKVEFLVSFYNNEISEKSEIFDDQFSVERPDGSNFTLKIRSTKLEDSAMYFCASSESPDRGNWNTEAFFGQGTRLTVV.

The chain links TRBV11-2 to TRBJ2-7, with TRBD2 as a possible D gene (6 bases). The CDR3 extends over 15 amino acids. The V gene lost 3 bases and the J gene lost 2 bases, with 14 bases spanning the gap. The germline V gene encodes CDR1 SGHAT and CDR2 FQNNGV. The CDR3 DNA sequence: TGTGCCAGCAGCTTCACGACCGGGACTCCCTACGAGCAGTACTTC. Translated: CASSFTTGTPYEQYF.